Below are 25 T cell receptor beta chains sequenced from a single sample in a study of shared clonotypes between healthy human individuals. Method: immunoSEQ multiplex PCR; TCRdb's copy keeps in-frame clones and lacks some. There are about 1 million clones in the sample; roughly 80% occur only once, and approximately 1.5% lies in the top ten. The material sequenced was memory CD4+ T cells sorted from blood. Indicated subset: CD45RA-negative fraction. All receptors come from a man between 18 and 35 years old in good health.

This clone showed up just once. This chain links TRBV20-1 with TRBJ2-1; D gene unclear. Trimming shortened V by 6 bases and J by 9 bases, and 12 bases separated the two germline ends. The CDR3 has 11 residues. The germline CDR1 and CDR2 sequences are DFQATT and SNEGSKA (reference sequence). CDR3 loop: CSAGYLGEQFF. Here the CDR3 DNA reads TGCAGTGCGGGCTATCTCGGTGAGCAGTTCTTC.

CDR3 sequence: CASNKQVASTDTQYF. The CDR3 region has the DNA TGTGCCAGCAACAAACAGGTCGCTAGCACAGATACGCAGTATTTT. The rearrangement links TRBV28 to TRBJ2-3, with D maybe TRBD1 (5 bases). The CDR3 runs to 15 residues. Between the trimmed V and J ends, which lost 7 bases and 0 bases, there was a span of 14 bases. CDR1 and CDR2 from the germline V gene are MDHEN and SYDVKM.

This chain joins TRBV28 and TRBJ1-6; D is perhaps TRBD1 (5 bases). V gave up 4 bases and J gave up 6 bases, with 10 bases separating them. The CDR3 is 14 amino acids. Germline CDR1 MDHEN, CDR2 SYDVKM. CDR3 sequence reads: CASSSGHINSPLHF. As DNA, the CDR3 is TGTGCCAGCAGTTCCGGACATATTAATTCACCCCTCCACTTT.

This clone appeared a few times. At the DNA level, this CDR3 is encoded by other sequences in the same sample as well. This chain joins TRBV7-2 and TRBJ2-7, with 7 positions matching TRBD1. Losses at the gene ends were 5 bases for V and 1 base for J; bases not matched to a gene: 8. Germline CDR1 SGHTA, CDR2 FQGNSA. The CDR3 runs 15 residues. CDR3 protein: CASSLRQGSSYEQYF. In nucleotides, the CDR3 is TGTGCCAGCAGCCTCAGACAGGGATCTTCCTACGAGCAGTACTTC. Based on the CDR3 plus reference TRBV7-2 and TRBJ2-7, the full variable domain is GAGVSQSPSNKVTEKGKDVELRCDPISGHTALYWYRQSLGQGLEFLIYFQGNSAPDKSGLPSDRFSAERTGGSVSTLTIQRTQQEDSAVYLCASSLRQGSSYEQYFGPGTRLTVT.

This chain links TRBV7-9 with TRBJ1-2; TRBD1 matches 8 bases. Trimming took 3 bases from V and 6 from J; bases not matched to a gene: 6. This CDR3 region has 14 residues. Germline-derived CDR1 and CDR2 are SEHNR and FQNEAQ (reference sequence). The CDR3 DNA follows: TGTGCCAGCAGCTTGCAGGGGGCCTTTCATGGCTACACCTTC. Translation: CASSLQGAFHGYTF.

The rearrangement links TRBV6-1 to TRBJ2-1; D gene unclear. The CDR3 extends over 14 amino acids. V was clipped by 6 bases and J by 6 bases, with 15 bases between them. Germline loops: CDR1 MNHNS, CDR2 SASEGT. CDR3 in DNA: TGTGCCAGCAGCCTACGATCTGCGTTCAATGAGCAGTTCTTC. Protein: CASSLRSAFNEQFF.

The chain couples TRBV27 to TRBJ1-3, with 7 bases matching TRBD1. After removal of 6 bases from V and 0 bases from J, the junction contained 11 bases not matched to a gene. CDR3 length: 17 residues. Germline V gene data show CDR1 as MNHEY and CDR2 as SMNVEV (reference sequence). The CDR3: CASSLLPQGSSGNTIYF. As DNA, the CDR3 is TGTGCCAGCAGCCTATTACCACAGGGGAGCTCTGGAAACACCATATATTTT.

On this clone: The same CDR3 arises from other DNA sequences in this sample as well. CDR3 DNA: TGTGCCAGCAGCTTAGCTAGAAGCTCCTACAATGAGCAGTTCTTC. The encoded protein is CASSLARSSYNEQFF. The chain links TRBV7-2 to TRBJ2-1, with D unresolved. This CDR3 spans 15 amino acids. From germline, CDR1 is SGHTA and CDR2 FQGNSA. With 0 bases removed from V and 0 bases from J, the gap between germline ends came to 6 bases.

The rearrangement joins TRBV7-2 to TRBJ2-1; 7 bases fit TRBD2. Trimming at V came to 6 bases and at J to 1 base, leaving 3 bases not matched to a gene. The CDR3 covers 14 residues. Germline-derived CDR1 and CDR2 are SGHTA and FQGNSA. The CDR3 nucleotides read TGTGCCAGCAGTAGGGAGGGGTCCTACAATGAGCAGTTCTTC. This translates into CASSREGSYNEQFF.

As concerns this clone: It may be a read error: a sequence one base away is much more abundant. At the DNA level, this CDR3 is encoded by other sequences in the same sample as well. V usage is TRBV5-1 and J usage is TRBJ1-3, with TRBD1 as a possible D gene (6 bases). Trimming left V 0 bases short and J 0 bases short, with 10 bases between. The germline V gene has CDR1 SGHRS and CDR2 YFSETQ. The CDR3 covers 16 residues. In DNA form, the CDR3 reads TGCGCCAGCAGCTTGGGCCAGGGGAGCTCTGGAAACACCATATATTTT. Residues: CASSLGQGSSGNTIYF.

This chain connects TRBV29-1 to TRBJ2-5; D unclear. Trimming pared 8 bases from V and 2 bases from J, leaving 9 bases between. Per the germline V gene, CDR1 is SQVTM and CDR2 is ANQGSEA. The CDR3 extends over 11 amino acids. The CDR3 DNA reads as TGCAGCTGCCGGCGACAAGAGACCCAGTACTTC. Its protein is CSCRRQETQYF. Looking up the rest from reference TRBV29-1 and TRBJ2-5 gives the full variable domain: SAVISQKPSRDICQRGTSLTIQCQVDSQVTMMFWYRQQPGQSLTLIATANQGSEATYESGFVIDKFPISRPNLTFSTLTVSNMSPEDSSIYLCSCRRQETQYFGPGTRLLVL.

The rearrangement uses TRBV7-8 and TRBJ2-7, with D possibly TRBD1 on 6 matching bases. CDR3 length: 14 residues. Germline CDR1 is SGHVS and CDR2 is FQNEAQ. The V end lost 4 bases, the J end lost 2 bases, and 12 bases lay between the germline ends. This chain's CDR3 is CASSSGQRTYEQYF. DNA for the CDR3: TGTGCCAGCAGCTCGGGACAACGTACCTACGAGCAGTACTTC. The full variable domain, completed using reference TRBV7-8 and TRBJ2-7, is GAGVSQSPRYKVAKRGQDVALRCDPISGHVSLFWYQQALGQGPEFLTYFQNEAQLDKSGLPSDRFFAERPEGSVSTLKIQRTQQEDSAVYLCASSSGQRTYEQYFGPGTRLTVT.

In its sample, this clone was seen a few times. CDR3 region: CASSHPGGQETQYF. The CDR3 DNA follows: TGTGCCAGCTCACATCCGGGAGGACAAGAGACCCAGTACTTC. This chain joins TRBV18 and TRBJ2-5; 7 bases are shared with TRBD2. Germline CDR1 KGHSH, CDR2 LQKENI. Losses at the gene ends were 4 bases for V and 2 bases for J; bases not matched to a gene: 4. The CDR3 contains 14 residues.

The rearrangement joins TRBV7-2 to TRBJ2-7; perhaps TRBD1 as D (5 bases). Trimming took off 5 bases at V and 7 bases at J, with 18 bases between the two ends. The length of the CDR3 is 14 residues. Germline V gene data show CDR1 as SGHTA and CDR2 as FQGNSA. In DNA, the CDR3 is TGTGCCAGCAGCCCCAGGACAAGCCAAGAGGAGCAGTACTTC. Translation gives CASSPRTSQEEQYF.

Notes on this clone: Other DNA sequences within the sample encode an identical CDR3. This chain joins TRBV19 and TRBJ2-3; D is perhaps TRBD2 (5 bases). The germline CDR1 and CDR2 sequences are LNHDA and SQIVND (reference sequence). Deletions cut 5 bases from V and 4 bases from J, with 13 bases between. The CDR3 sequence is 14 residues long. CDR3 sequence: CASSLAGAPDTQYF. The CDR3, as DNA: TGTGCCAGTAGTCTCGCGGGTGCTCCAGATACGCAGTATTTT.

The count of this clone is one. This chain links TRBV6-5 with TRBJ1-5; D gene ambiguous. Germline CDR1 and CDR2: MNHEY and SVGAGI. Trimming stripped 2 bases from V and 9 bases from J, with 8 bases between. CDR3 length: 12 residues. CDR3 DNA sequence: TGTGCCAGCAGTTACCGCTACGGGCCCCAGCATTTT. Protein: CASSYRYGPQHF.

In nucleotides, the CDR3 is TGTGCCAGCAGCGTAGAAGAGGGTGACCGGGGTCACACCATATATTTT. Protein sequence: CASSVEEGDRGHTIYF. The chain combines TRBV9 with TRBJ1-3; no clear D gene. Germline CDR1 is SGDLS and CDR2 is YYNGEE. The CDR3 covers 16 residues. V lost 0 bases and J lost 8, with 18 bases in between. Drawing the rest from reference TRBV9 and TRBJ1-3, the complete variable domain is DSGVTQTPKHLITATGQRVTLRCSPRSGDLSVYWYQQSLDQGLQFLIQYYNGEERAKGNILERFSAQQFPDLHSELNLSSLELGDSALYFCASSVEEGDRGHTIYFGEGSWLTVV.

The chain uses TRBV12-5 and TRBJ2-2; D possibly corresponds to TRBD1 (6 bases). The CDR3 loop spans 14 amino acids. Germline V CDR1 and CDR2: LGHNT, FRNRAP. Trimming took 5 bases from V and 5 from J, leaving 12 bases between them. The CDR3 sequence is CASGVTQGTGELFF. CDR3 nucleotide sequence: TGTGCTAGTGGTGTGACACAGGGAACCGGGGAGCTGTTTTTT.

V usage is TRBV5-1 and J usage is TRBJ2-1; 8 bases fit TRBD2. Germline CDR1 is SGHRS and CDR2 is YFSETQ. The CDR3 covers 14 residues. Trimming removed 4 bases from V and 2 bases from J; junction bases left unmatched: 2. The CDR3 here is CASSLRGAYNEQFF. DNA of the CDR3: TGCGCCAGCAGCCTGCGGGGGGCCTACAATGAGCAGTTCTTC. The complete variable domain, with remaining parts taken from reference TRBV5-1 and TRBJ2-1, reads KAGVTQTPRYLIKTRGQQVTLSCSPISGHRSVSWYQQTPGQGLQFLFEYFSETQRNKGNFPGRFSGRQFSNSRSEMNVSTLELGDSALYLCASSLRGAYNEQFFGPGTRLTVL.

The chain links TRBV5-3 to TRBJ2-7, with D possibly matching TRBD1 (6 bases). TRBV5-3 is an ORF; its function is uncertain. Trimming removed 9 bases from V and 2 bases from J, with 24 bases in between. The CDR3 contains 16 residues. CDR3 coding DNA: TGTGCCAATTTCGGGGCCAGGGGAACCTCCCCCTACGAGCAGTACTTC. Residues: CANFGARGTSPYEQYF.

This clone was picked up a small number of times. The chain has TRBV5-5 and TRBJ1-4; D call uncertain. Trimming took 4 bases from V and 4 from J, leaving 11 bases between them. CDR3 length equals 14 residues. CDR1 SGHKS and CDR2 YYEKEE come from the germline V gene (reference sequence). The CDR3 sequence is CASSPTSFNEKLFF. CDR3 bases: TGTGCCAGCAGCCCTACTAGTTTTAATGAAAAACTGTTTTTT. The full variable domain, completed using reference TRBV5-5 and TRBJ1-4, is DAGVTQSPTHLIKTRGQQVTLRCSPISGHKSVSWYQQVLGQGPQFIFQYYEKEERGRGNFPDRFSARQFPNYSSELNVNALLLGDSALYLCASSPTSFNEKLFFGSGTQLSVL.

Points on this clone: Other DNA sequences of this sample code for an identical CDR3. The chain couples TRBV5-1 to TRBJ2-3; 7 bases align to TRBD1. V was clipped by 2 bases and J by 3 bases; unmatched bases: 3. In germline, CDR1 is SGHRS, CDR2 YFSETQ. The CDR3 extends over 14 amino acids. The CDR3 DNA is TGCGCCAGCAGCTTAGGGACAGCGACAGATACGCAGTATTTT. Encoded protein: CASSLGTATDTQYF.

The chain employs TRBV5-4 and TRBJ2-7, with TRBD1 as a possible D gene (7 bases). Per the germline V gene, CDR1 is SGHNT and CDR2 is YYREEE (reference sequence). The V and J ends lost 4 bases and 4 bases respectively, with 15 bases between them. This CDR3 comprises 14 residues. CDR3 coding DNA: TGTGCCAGCAGCGCCCGGCAGGGGGGATACGAGCAGTACTTC. Its protein is CASSARQGGYEQYF. Variable domain in full (rest from reference TRBV5-4 and TRBJ2-7): ETGVTQSPTHLIKTRGQQVTLRCSSQSGHNTVSWYQQALGQGPQFIFQYYREEENGRGNFPPRFSGLQFPNYSSELNVNALELDDSALYLCASSARQGGYEQYFGPGTRLTVT.

The chain carries TRBV9 and TRBJ2-2; 14 nucleotides agree with TRBD2. The V gene's germline CDR1 is SGDLS and CDR2 YYNGEE. The CDR3 spans 18 residues. The V gene end was trimmed by 4 bases and the J gene end by 2 bases; junction bases not matched to a gene: 7. The CDR3: CASSISGLAGVNTGELFF. The CDR3 DNA follows: TGTGCCAGCAGCATCTCGGGACTAGCGGGGGTAAACACCGGGGAGCTGTTTTTT.

The rearrangement links TRBV4-3 to TRBJ2-3; 7 bases are shared with TRBD2. CDR1 and CDR2 from the germline V gene are LGHNA and YSLEER. J lost 1 base, V lost 1 base, and 2 bases had no gene match. CDR3 size: 15 residues. CDR3: CASSQVAGGTDTQYF. The CDR3 DNA sequence: TGCGCCAGCAGCCAAGTGGCGGGGGGCACAGATACGCAGTATTTT.